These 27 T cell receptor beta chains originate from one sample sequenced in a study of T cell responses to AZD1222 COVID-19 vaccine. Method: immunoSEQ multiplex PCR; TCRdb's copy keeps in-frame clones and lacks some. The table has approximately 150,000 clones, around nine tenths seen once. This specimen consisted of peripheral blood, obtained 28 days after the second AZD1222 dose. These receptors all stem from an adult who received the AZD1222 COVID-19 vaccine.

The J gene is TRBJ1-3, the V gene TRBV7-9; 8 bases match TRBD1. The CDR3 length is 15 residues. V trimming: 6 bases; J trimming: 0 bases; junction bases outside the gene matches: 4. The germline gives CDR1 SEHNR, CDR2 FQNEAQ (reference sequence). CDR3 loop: CASRRDRSSGNTIYF. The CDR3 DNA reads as TGTGCCAGCAGGAGGGACAGGTCCTCTGGAAACACCATATATTTT.

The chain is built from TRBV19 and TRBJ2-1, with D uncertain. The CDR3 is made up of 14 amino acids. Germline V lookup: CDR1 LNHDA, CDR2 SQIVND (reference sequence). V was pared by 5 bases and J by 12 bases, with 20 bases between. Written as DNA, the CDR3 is TGTGCCAGTAGTGCCGCCTGGACCGCCGGCGGGCAGTTCTTC. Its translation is CASSAAWTAGGQFF.

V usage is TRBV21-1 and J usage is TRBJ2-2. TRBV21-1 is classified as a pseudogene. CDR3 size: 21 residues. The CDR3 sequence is CASSKGWTNESKSMNTGELFF. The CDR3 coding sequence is TGTGCCAGCAGCAAAGGGTGGACCAACGAGTCCAAGTCGATGAACACCGGGGAGCTGTTTTTT.

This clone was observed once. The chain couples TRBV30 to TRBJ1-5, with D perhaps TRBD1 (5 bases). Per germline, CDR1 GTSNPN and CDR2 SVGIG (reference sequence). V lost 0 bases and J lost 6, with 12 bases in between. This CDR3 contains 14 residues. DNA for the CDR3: TGTGCCTGGAGTGTACTCTCAGGGATTCAGCCCCAGCATTTT. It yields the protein CAWSVLSGIQPQHF. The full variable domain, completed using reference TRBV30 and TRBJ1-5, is SQTIHQWPATLVQPVGSPLSLECTVEGTSNPNLYWYRQAAGRGLQLLFYSVGIGQISSEVPQNLSASRPQDRQFILSSKKLLLSDSGFYLCAWSVLSGIQPQHFGDGTRLSIL.

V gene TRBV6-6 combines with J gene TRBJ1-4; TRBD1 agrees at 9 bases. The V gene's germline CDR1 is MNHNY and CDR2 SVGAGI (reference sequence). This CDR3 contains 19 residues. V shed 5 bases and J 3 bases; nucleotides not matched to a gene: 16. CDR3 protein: CASSPTGTGLGVANEKLFF. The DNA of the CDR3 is TGTGCCAGCAGTCCCACCGGGACAGGGTTAGGGGTTGCTAATGAAAAACTGTTTTTT.

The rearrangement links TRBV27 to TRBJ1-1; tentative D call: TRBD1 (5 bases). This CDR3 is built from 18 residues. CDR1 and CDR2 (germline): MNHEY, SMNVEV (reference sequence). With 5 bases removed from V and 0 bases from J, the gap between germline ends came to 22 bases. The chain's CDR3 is CASSPTDPTGFMNTEAFF. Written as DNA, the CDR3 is TGTGCCAGCAGTCCTACCGACCCAACAGGCTTTATGAACACTGAAGCTTTCTTT.

The CDR3 loop is CASSIQGNSNQPQHF. The CDR3 region has the DNA TGTGCCAGCAGCATTCAGGGGAATAGCAATCAGCCCCAGCATTTT. The chain couples TRBV27 to TRBJ1-5; TRBD1 is a possible D gene (6 bases). The V gene's germline CDR1 is MNHEY and CDR2 SMNVEV (reference sequence). Deletions cut 6 bases from V and 0 bases from J, with 12 bases between. The CDR3 is 15 amino acids.

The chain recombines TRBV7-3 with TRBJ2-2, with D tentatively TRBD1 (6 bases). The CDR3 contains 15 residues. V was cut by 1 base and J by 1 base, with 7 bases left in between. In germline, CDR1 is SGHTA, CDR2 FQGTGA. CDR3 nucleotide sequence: TGTGCCAGCAGCTTAAGGGGACAGAACACCGGGGAGCTGTTTTTT. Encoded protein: CASSLRGQNTGELFF.

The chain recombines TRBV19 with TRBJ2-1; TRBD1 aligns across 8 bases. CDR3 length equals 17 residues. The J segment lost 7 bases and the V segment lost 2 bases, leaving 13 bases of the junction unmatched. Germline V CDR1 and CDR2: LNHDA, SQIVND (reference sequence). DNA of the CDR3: TGTGCCAGTAGTATATCACTCAGGGGGCATTACGTGAATGAGCAGTTCTTC. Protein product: CASSISLRGHYVNEQFF.

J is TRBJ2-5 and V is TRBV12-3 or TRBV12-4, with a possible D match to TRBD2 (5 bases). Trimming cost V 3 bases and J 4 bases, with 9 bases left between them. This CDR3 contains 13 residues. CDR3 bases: TGTGCCAGCAGTTTTGCAGGAGGAGAGACCCAGTACTTC. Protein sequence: CASSFAGGETQYF.

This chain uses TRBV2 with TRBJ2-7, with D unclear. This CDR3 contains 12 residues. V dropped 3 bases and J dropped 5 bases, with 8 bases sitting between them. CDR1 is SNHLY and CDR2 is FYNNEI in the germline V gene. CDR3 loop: CASSDLRDEQYF. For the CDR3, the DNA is TGTGCCAGCAGTGATTTACGGGACGAGCAGTACTTC.

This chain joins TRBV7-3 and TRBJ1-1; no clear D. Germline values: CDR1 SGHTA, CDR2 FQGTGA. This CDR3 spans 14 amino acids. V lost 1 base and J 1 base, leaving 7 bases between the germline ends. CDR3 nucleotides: TGTGCCAGCAGCTTAAGCCGGGCGAACACTGAAGCTTTCTTT. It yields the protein CASSLSRANTEAFF.

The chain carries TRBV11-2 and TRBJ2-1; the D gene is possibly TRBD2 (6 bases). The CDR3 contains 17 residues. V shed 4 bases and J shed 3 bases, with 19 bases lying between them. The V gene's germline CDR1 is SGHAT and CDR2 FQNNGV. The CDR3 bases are TGTGCCAGCAGCTCCTTCGGAGCGGGCAGGATCTACAATGAGCAGTTCTTC. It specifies CASSSFGAGRIYNEQFF.

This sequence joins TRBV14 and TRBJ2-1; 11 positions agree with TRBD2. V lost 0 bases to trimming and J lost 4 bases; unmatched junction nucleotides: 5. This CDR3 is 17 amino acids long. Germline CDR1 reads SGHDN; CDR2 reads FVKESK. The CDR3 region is CASSQDPLAGGYNEQFF. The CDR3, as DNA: TGTGCCAGCAGCCAAGATCCGCTAGCGGGAGGATACAATGAGCAGTTCTTC.

The CDR3 here is CASSLRDFSTDTQYF. The CDR3 nucleotides read TGTGCCAGCAGCTTAAGGGACTTTTCCACAGATACGCAGTATTTT. The J gene is TRBJ2-3, the V gene TRBV7-2; perhaps TRBD2 as D (6 bases). Per the germline V gene, CDR1 is SGHTA and CDR2 is FQGNSA. V lost 2 bases, J lost 2 bases, and 11 bases lay in between. The CDR3 extends over 15 amino acids.

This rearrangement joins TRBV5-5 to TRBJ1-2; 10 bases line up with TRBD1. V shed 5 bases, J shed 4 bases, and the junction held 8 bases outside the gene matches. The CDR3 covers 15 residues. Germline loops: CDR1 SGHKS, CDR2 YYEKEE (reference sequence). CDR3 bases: TGTGCCAGCAGTCTCGGACAGGGGGGAGGCTATGGCTACACCTTC. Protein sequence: CASSLGQGGGYGYTF. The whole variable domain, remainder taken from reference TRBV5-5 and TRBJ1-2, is DAGVTQSPTHLIKTRGQQVTLRCSPISGHKSVSWYQQVLGQGPQFIFQYYEKEERGRGNFPDRFSARQFPNYSSELNVNALLLGDSALYLCASSLGQGGGYGYTFGSGTRLTVV.

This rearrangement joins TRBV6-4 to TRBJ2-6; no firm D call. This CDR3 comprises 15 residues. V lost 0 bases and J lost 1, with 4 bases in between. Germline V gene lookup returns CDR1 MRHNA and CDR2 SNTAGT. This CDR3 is CASSDSVSGANVLTF. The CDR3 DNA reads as TGTGCCAGCAGTGACTCGGTGTCTGGGGCCAACGTCCTGACTTTC.

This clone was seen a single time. The DNA of the CDR3 is TGTGCCAGCAGTTACTCCCCCTCGTTGGGCTACACCTTC. Amino acid sequence: CASSYSPSLGYTF. The rearrangement links TRBV6-5 to TRBJ1-2; D not certain. V was pared by 0 bases and J by 8 bases, with 10 bases between. Germline lookup yields CDR1 MNHEY and CDR2 SVGAGI. The CDR3 sequence is 13 residues long.

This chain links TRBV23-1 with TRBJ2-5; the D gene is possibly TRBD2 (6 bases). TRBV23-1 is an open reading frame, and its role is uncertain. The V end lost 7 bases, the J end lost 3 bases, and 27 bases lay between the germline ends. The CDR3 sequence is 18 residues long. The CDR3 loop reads CASTPIGARLVSEETQYF. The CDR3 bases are TGCGCCAGCACCCCAATTGGGGCCCGACTAGTCTCCGAAGAGACCCAGTACTTC.

This CDR3 reads CATSDLQRGRSPLHF. The CDR3, as DNA: TGTGCCACCAGTGATTTGCAACGCGGTCGGTCACCCCTCCACTTT. The V and J genes are TRBV24-1 and TRBJ1-6, with unresolved D. Trimming took 0 bases from V and 10 from J, leaving 12 bases between them. This CDR3 has 15 amino acids. CDR1 is KGHDR, CDR2 SFDVKD, per germline.

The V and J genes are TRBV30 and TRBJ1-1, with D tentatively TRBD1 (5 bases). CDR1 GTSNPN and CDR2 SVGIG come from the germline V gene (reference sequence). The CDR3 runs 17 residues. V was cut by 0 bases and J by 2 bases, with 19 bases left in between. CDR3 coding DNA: TGTGCCTGGAGTGTATGGGGGAGTTGGACGGAAAACACTGAAGCTTTCTTT. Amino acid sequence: CAWSVWGSWTENTEAFF.

CDR3 sequence (DNA): TGTGCCAGTAGTATCTACGCCCTTAGTGGCGAGCAGTACTTC. Protein: CASSIYALSGEQYF. The V gene is TRBV19, the J gene TRBJ2-7; D remains ambiguous. CDR3 length: 14 residues. The germline V and J ends were trimmed by 3 bases and 6 bases, with 15 bases remaining between them. Germline-derived CDR1 and CDR2 are LNHDA and SQIVND (reference sequence).

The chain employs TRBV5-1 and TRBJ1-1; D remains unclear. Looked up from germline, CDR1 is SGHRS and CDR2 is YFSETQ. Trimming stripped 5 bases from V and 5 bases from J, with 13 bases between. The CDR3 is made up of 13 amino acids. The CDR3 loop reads CASSPPSSTEAFF. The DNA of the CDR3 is TGCGCCAGCAGTCCTCCCTCAAGTACTGAAGCTTTCTTT.

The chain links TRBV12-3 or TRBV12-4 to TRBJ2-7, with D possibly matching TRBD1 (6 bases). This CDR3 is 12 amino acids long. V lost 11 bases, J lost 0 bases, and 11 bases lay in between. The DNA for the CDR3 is TGTGCCTCGACAGGTGACTCCTACGAGCAGTACTTC. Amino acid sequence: CASTGDSYEQYF.

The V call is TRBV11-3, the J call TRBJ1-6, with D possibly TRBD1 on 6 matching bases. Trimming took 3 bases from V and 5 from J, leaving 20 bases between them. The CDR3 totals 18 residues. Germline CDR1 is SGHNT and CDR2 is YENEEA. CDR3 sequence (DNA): TGTGCCAGCAGCTTGTTACCCCGTCGGACAGCCGATAATTCACCCCTCCACTTT. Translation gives CASSLLPRRTADNSPLHF.

CDR3 DNA: TGTGCCAGCAGTATGACTGCACGCTATGGCTACACCTTC. It yields the protein CASSMTARYGYTF. The genes are TRBV12-3 or TRBV12-4 and TRBJ1-2; D remains ambiguous. Trimming removed 5 bases from V and 4 bases from J, with 11 bases in between. The CDR3 spans 13 residues.

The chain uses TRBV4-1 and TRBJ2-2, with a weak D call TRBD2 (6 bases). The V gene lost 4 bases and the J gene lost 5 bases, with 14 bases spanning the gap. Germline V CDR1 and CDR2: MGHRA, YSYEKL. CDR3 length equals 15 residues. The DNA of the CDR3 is TGCGCCAGCAGCCCGCTCACTGGGAGGACCGGGGAGCTGTTTTTT. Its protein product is CASSPLTGRTGELFF.